These 23 T cell receptor beta chains were sequenced from one sample in a study of Ad26.COV2.S vaccination and SARS-CoV-2 variants. Treatment: some 20 received Ad26.COV2.S at low or high dose, single or two shots; about 5 received placebo; per-sample allocation not given. Each sample was drawn 63 days after the first injection (of vaccine or placebo). Here immunoSEQ multiplex PCR was the method, and the copy in TCRdb shows in-frame clones only, minus some. The sample holds approximately 420,000 clones, roughly 90% seen once. The sequencing used peripheral blood, collected in a trial of Ad26.COV2.S vaccine versus placebo. These TCRs come from a person between 18 and 59 years old who received the Ad26.COV2.S COVID-19 vaccine or a placebo.

CDR3 residues: CASSFRGNSPLHF. Here the CDR3 DNA reads TGTGCCAGCAGCTTCAGGGGCAATTCACCCCTCCACTTT. The chain links TRBV7-9 to TRBJ1-6, with a possible D match to TRBD1 (6 bases). This CDR3 has 13 amino acids. With 3 bases removed from V and 7 bases from J, the gap between germline ends came to 7 bases. Germline CDR1 reads SEHNR; CDR2 reads FQNEAQ (reference sequence).

This chain connects TRBV6-5 to TRBJ1-4; maybe TRBD1 (5 bases). Trimming shortened V by 2 bases and J by 10 bases, and 14 bases separated the two germline ends. The CDR3 sequence is 14 residues long. Germline V gene lookup returns CDR1 MNHEY and CDR2 SVGAGI. CDR3 in amino acids: CASSYTAGLGKLFF. Here the CDR3 DNA reads TGTGCCAGCAGTTACACGGCAGGGTTGGGAAAACTGTTTTTT.

The chain is built from TRBV6-1 and TRBJ1-2; D may be TRBD1 (5 bases). The germline gives CDR1 MNHNS, CDR2 SASEGT. Trimming cost V 2 bases and J 6 bases, with 16 bases left between them. There are 15 residues in the CDR3. The CDR3 region has the DNA TGTGCCAGCAGTGAATCCCCAGGGCAAAGGGATGGCTACACCTTC. It codes for CASSESPGQRDGYTF.

V is TRBV7-9 and J is TRBJ1-2; D is unclear. CDR1 is SEHNR and CDR2 is FQNEAQ in the germline V gene (reference sequence). V lost 5 bases and J lost 4, with 17 bases in between. This CDR3 comprises 15 residues. CDR3 residues: CASSPDQTSFYGYTF. DNA of the CDR3: TGTGCCAGCAGCCCGGACCAAACAAGTTTCTATGGCTACACCTTC.

V usage is TRBV13 and J usage is TRBJ1-1; 8 positions agree with TRBD1. Trimming at V came to 3 bases and at J to 0 bases, leaving 6 bases not matched to a gene. The CDR3 contains 16 residues. CDR1 and CDR2 from the germline V gene are PRHDT and FYEKMQ (reference sequence). The CDR3, as DNA: TGTGCCAGCAGCTTGGGGACAGGACTAATGAACACTGAAGCTTTCTTT. Encoded protein: CASSLGTGLMNTEAFF.

This clone is a singleton in its sample. Here the CDR3 DNA reads TGTGCCACCAGCAGAGATGCGGAGTACAATGAGCAGTTCTTC. The encoded protein is CATSRDAEYNEQFF. This sequence joins TRBV15 and TRBJ2-1; D gene ambiguous. CDR3 size: 14 residues. Trimming cost V 0 bases and J 4 bases, with 7 bases left between them. CDR1 is LNHNV, CDR2 YYDKDF, per germline (reference sequence).

This clone was seen only once. The rearrangement joins TRBV7-9 to TRBJ1-1, with 9 nucleotides matching TRBD1. Germline trimming cut 5 bases from V and 5 bases from J; bases unmatched to any gene: 6. The CDR3 runs to 14 residues. CDR1 and CDR2 from the germline V gene are SEHNR and FQNEAQ (reference sequence). CDR3 loop: CASSPDRGETEAFF. In DNA form, the CDR3 reads TGTGCCAGCAGCCCGGACAGGGGTGAGACTGAAGCTTTCTTT.

The chain uses TRBV19 and TRBJ1-6; the D is unclear. There are 15 residues in the CDR3. V lost 4 bases and J lost 7, with 14 bases in between. Germline lookup yields CDR1 LNHDA and CDR2 SQIVND (reference sequence). CDR3 amino acids: CASSTDHGPNSPLHF. The DNA for the CDR3 is TGTGCCAGTAGTACCGACCACGGCCCGAATTCACCCCTCCACTTT. Full variable domain (outside the CDR3, taken from reference TRBV19 and TRBJ1-6): DGGITQSPKYLFRKEGQNVTLSCEQNLNHDAMYWYRQDPGQGLRLIYYSQIVNDFQKGDIAEGYSVSREKKESFPLTVTSAQKNPTAFYLCASSTDHGPNSPLHFGNGTRLTVT.

CDR3 loop: CASSLTLGSGELFF. For the CDR3, the DNA is TGTGCCAGCAGTCTCACCTTGGGGTCCGGGGAGCTGTTTTTT. The rearrangement uses TRBV6-5 and TRBJ2-2; D ambiguous. The CDR3 is made up of 14 amino acids. Germline CDR1 and CDR2: MNHEY and SVGAGI. V was clipped by 5 bases and J by 6 bases, with 13 bases between them.

The chain joins TRBV27 to TRBJ1-2; D ambiguous. CDR3 length: 14 residues. Germline values: CDR1 MNHEY, CDR2 SMNVEV (reference sequence). V dropped 6 bases and J dropped 1 base, with 12 bases sitting between them. The CDR3 coding sequence is TGTGCCAGCAGGCCTGGACTGATTAACTATGGCTACACCTTC. This gives the protein CASRPGLINYGYTF.

The genes are TRBV7-9 and TRBJ2-7; 9 nucleotides align to TRBD1. Per the germline V gene, CDR1 is SEHNR and CDR2 is FQNEAQ (reference sequence). V shed 6 bases and J 6 bases; nucleotides not matched to a gene: 9. The CDR3 runs to 14 residues. The chain's CDR3 is CASRPDRGVSEQYF. Here the CDR3 DNA reads TGTGCCAGCAGACCTGACAGGGGGGTAAGCGAGCAGTACTTC.

The J gene is TRBJ2-5, the V gene TRBV11-2; 10 bases are a match to TRBD2. The length of the CDR3 is 18 residues. Germline-derived CDR1 and CDR2 are SGHAT and FQNNGV. The V gene end was trimmed by 0 bases and the J gene end by 0 bases; junction bases not matched to a gene: 7. This chain's CDR3 is CASSLEGRLAGDQETQYF. The CDR3 DNA reads TGTGCCAGCAGCTTAGAAGGGCGGCTAGCGGGGGACCAAGAGACCCAGTACTTC.

DNA for the CDR3: TGCAGCGTTGTTGAAGGGGCTAGAACTAATGAAAAACTGTTTTTT. This sequence encodes CSVVEGARTNEKLFF. V usage is TRBV29-1 and J usage is TRBJ1-4, with a weak D call TRBD1 (5 bases). Germline CDR1 reads SQVTM; CDR2 reads ANQGSEA. The CDR3 runs to 15 residues. Trimming took 4 bases from V and 1 from J, leaving 13 bases between them.

This chain joins TRBV20-1 and TRBJ1-6; D unresolved. Germline V gives CDR1 DFQATT, CDR2 SNEGSKA (reference sequence). The ends were cut back, 0 bases at V and 10 bases at J, with 4 bases in the middle. The CDR3 covers 11 residues. The CDR3 loop reads CSARDQSPLHF. The CDR3 DNA sequence: TGCAGTGCTAGAGACCAATCACCCCTCCACTTT.

The V gene is TRBV7-3, the J gene TRBJ2-3; a weak D match, TRBD2 (7 bases). Per the germline V gene, CDR1 is SGHTA and CDR2 is FQGTGA. CDR3 length: 15 amino acids. Trimming pared 3 bases from V and 2 bases from J, leaving 12 bases between. The CDR3 DNA sequence: TGTGCCAGCAGCTTGCAGGGGAGGGACACAGATACGCAGTATTTT. Its protein is CASSLQGRDTDTQYF. The whole variable domain, filled in from reference TRBV7-3 and TRBJ2-3, reads GAGVSQTPSNKVTEKGKYVELRCDPISGHTALYWYRQSLGQGPEFLIYFQGTGAADDSGLPNDRFFAVRPEGSVSTLKIQRTERGDSAVYLCASSLQGRDTDTQYFGPGTRLTVL.

The V call is TRBV29-1, the J call TRBJ2-2; D may match TRBD1 or TRBD2 (5 bases each). Trimming cost V 3 bases and J 0 bases, with 11 bases left between them. The length of the CDR3 is 15 residues. Germline lookup yields CDR1 SQVTM and CDR2 ANQGSEA. CDR3 DNA: TGCAGCGTTGAGTGGGGGATCGCGAACACCGGGGAGCTGTTTTTT. This sequence encodes CSVEWGIANTGELFF.

The chain is built from TRBV30 and TRBJ2-1; no clear D gene. The germline CDR1 and CDR2 sequences are GTSNPN and SVGIG (reference sequence). The CDR3 spans 12 residues. The germline V and J ends were trimmed by 0 bases and 12 bases, with 12 bases remaining between them. CDR3 sequence (DNA): TGTGCCTGGAGTGTAAGGCCGGGTGGGCAGTTCTTC. It codes for CAWSVRPGGQFF.

In its sample, this clone was seen a few times. The V call is TRBV14, the J call TRBJ2-7; tentatively, D is TRBD1 or TRBD2 (5 bases each). Germline assignment: CDR1 SGHDN and CDR2 FVKESK. The CDR3 is made up of 15 amino acids. Deletions cut 4 bases from V and 3 bases from J, with 16 bases between. This chain's CDR3 is CASSRGDPSIYEQYF. For the CDR3, the DNA is TGTGCCAGCAGCCGTGGGGACCCTTCGATCTACGAGCAGTACTTC.

V usage is TRBV28 and J usage is TRBJ1-2; unclear D gene. The CDR3 totals 12 residues. V was pared by 3 bases and J by 7 bases, with 9 bases between. Germline V gives CDR1 MDHEN, CDR2 SYDVKM. CDR3 in DNA: TGTGCCAGCAGTTTTGGGAGGGCTGGCTACACCTTC. It yields the protein CASSFGRAGYTF.

The chain carries TRBV11-2 and TRBJ2-3, with TRBD2 identical over 7 bases. The CDR3 totals 14 residues. V lost 5 bases, J lost 5 bases, and 7 bases stayed unmatched. Germline CDR1 and CDR2: SGHAT and FQNNGV. In DNA, the CDR3 is TGTGCCAGCAGCCCGCCGGCGGGGGAAGATACGCAGTATTTT. This encodes CASSPPAGEDTQYF.

The chain joins TRBV6-4 to TRBJ2-3, with 10 positions matching TRBD2. CDR1 is MRHNA and CDR2 is SNTAGT in the germline V gene. The junction had 1 base not matched to a gene; V was cut back by 0 bases and J by 4 bases. CDR3 length: 15 amino acids. The CDR3 loop is CASSDSAGGPDTQYF. The CDR3 DNA sequence: TGTGCCAGCAGTGACTCAGCGGGGGGGCCAGATACGCAGTATTTT.

This chain connects TRBV7-9 to TRBJ2-1; tentatively, D is TRBD1 (6 bases). Germline V CDR1 and CDR2: SEHNR, FQNEAQ (reference sequence). The CDR3 totals 15 residues. V was pared by 1 base and J by 2 bases, with 9 bases between. The CDR3, as DNA: TGTGCCAGCAGCTTAGGAGGGGGTCCCTACAATGAGCAGTTCTTC. Amino acids: CASSLGGGPYNEQFF.

The chain has TRBV13 and TRBJ2-7; 9 bases agree with TRBD1. V trimming: 2 bases; J trimming: 6 bases; junction bases outside the gene matches: 8. CDR1 is PRHDT, CDR2 FYEKMQ, per germline (reference sequence). The CDR3 has 15 amino acids. As DNA, the CDR3 is TGTGCCAGCAGCTTAAGCCCCTCGGGACAGGGCGAGCAGTACTTC. This gives the protein CASSLSPSGQGEQYF.